This is a list of T cell receptor beta chains from one sample in a study of identical twins. TCRdb reprocessed the 5' RACE reads with MiXCR, giving one entry per CDR3 protein. The sample lists 600,000 to 850,000 distinct CDR3 sequences, 15% to 20% occurring once. The sample was also linked to a second study, of T cells expressing NK-cell markers.

The sample comprised PBMCs. These receptors were collected from a woman aged 18-29 years in good health. CDR3s include the opening cysteine and the closing phenylalanine or tryptophan. D genes are given only for firm matches. Rows may omit the clone size; those that give it use once, few, many or a size class.

D gene	J gene	clone size	V gene	CDR3 protein	CDR3 DNA
.	TRBJ1-3	few	TRBV9	CASSVAGRDSIYF	TGTGCCAGCAGCGTAGCGGGGCGCGACTCCATATATTTT
TRBD2	TRBJ2-1	.	TRBV10-3	CAISAERGGNEQFF	TGTGCCATCAGTGCGGAGCGGGGGGGCAATGAGCAGTTCTTC
TRBD2	TRBJ2-1	.	TRBV29-1	CSVEAGRRTSGVNEQFF	TGCAGCGTTGAGGCAGGACGACGGACTAGCGGCGTCAATGAGCAGTTCTTC
.	TRBJ2-5	.	TRBV20-1	CSATNQETQYF	TGCAGTGCTACGAATCAAGAGACCCAGTACTTC
.	TRBJ2-2	.	TRBV6-4	CASSEGGNTGELFF	TGTGCCAGCAGTGAGGGAGGGAACACCGGGGAGCTGTTTTTT
TRBD1	TRBJ2-7	.	TRBV6-5	CASSYSYRGPNEQYF	TGTGCCAGCAGTTACTCGTACAGGGGACCTAACGAGCAGTACTTC
TRBD2	TRBJ2-1	few	TRBV20-1	CSAPPGLADNEQFF	TGCAGTGCTCCGCCGGGACTAGCGGACAATGAGCAGTTCTTC
TRBD1	TRBJ2-1	few	TRBV20-1	CSARVARGPNNEQFF	TGCAGTGCTAGAGTGGCCAGGGGGCCTAACAATGAGCAGTTCTTC
.	TRBJ2-7	.	TRBV15	CATSPRPGSYEQYF	TGTGCCACCAGCCCCCGACCGGGCTCCTACGAGCAGTACTTC
.	TRBJ2-2	.	TRBV20-1	CSARDRRAGTANTGELFF	TGCAGTGCTAGAGATCGCAGGGCGGGGACAGCAAACACCGGGGAGCTGTTTTTT
TRBD1	TRBJ2-2	few	TRBV29-1	CSVRDRDTGELFF	TGCAGCGTCCGGGACAGGGACACCGGGGAGCTGTTTTTT
TRBD1	TRBJ2-7	.	TRBV5-1	CASSRWDSGGNEQYF	TGCGCCAGCAGCCGGTGGGACAGCGGTGGAAACGAGCAGTACTTC
TRBD1	TRBJ2-7	.	TRBV7-2	CASSAWDRGLPEQYF	TGTGCCAGCAGCGCCTGGGACAGGGGGCTTCCCGAGCAGTACTTC
TRBD1	TRBJ1-4	.	TRBV4-3	CASSQYSTGGGKLFF	TGCGCCAGCAGCCAATATAGTACAGGGGGCGGAAAACTGTTTTTT
.	TRBJ1-1	few	TRBV7-9	CASSWLPAVNTEAFF	TGTGCCAGCAGCTGGCTCCCGGCCGTGAACACTGAAGCTTTCTTT
.	TRBJ2-3	few	TRBV6-4	CASRKASTDTQYF	TGTGCCAGCAGGAAAGCTAGCACAGATACGCAGTATTTT
.	TRBJ2-5	once	TRBV11-3	CASSLDQNYKETQYF	TGTGCCAGCAGCTTAGATCAGAACTACAAAGAGACCCAGTACTTC
TRBD2	TRBJ2-2	.	TRBV12-3/TRBV12-4	CASRTGTSSAGELFF	TGTGCCAGCAGGACCGGGACTAGCAGCGCCGGGGAGCTGTTTTTT
TRBD2	TRBJ2-3	.	TRBV7-3	CASSFSGGASDTQYF	TGTGCCAGCAGCTTTAGCGGGGGGGCCTCGGATACGCAGTATTTT
TRBD2	TRBJ2-1	few	TRBV11-2	CASSLGEGLYYNEQFF	TGTGCCAGCAGCTTAGGGGAGGGACTGTACTACAATGAGCAGTTCTTC
.	TRBJ2-1	.	TRBV5-6	CAISPGLLYNEQFF	TGTGCCATCAGCCCGGGACTCCTGTACAATGAGCAGTTCTTC
.	TRBJ2-7	.	TRBV10-3	CAISESPGTKQYF	TGTGCCATCAGTGAGTCCCCCGGGACGAAGCAGTACTTC
TRBD1	TRBJ2-7	.	TRBV15	CATSREHRGYEQYF	TGTGCCACCAGCAGAGAACACAGGGGATACGAGCAGTACTTC
TRBD2	TRBJ2-5	.	TRBV5-4	CASSSGLAGGPLRETQYF	TGTGCCAGCAGCTCGGGACTAGCGGGAGGGCCGCTCCGAGAGACCCAGTACTTC
.	TRBJ2-2	few	TRBV12-3/TRBV12-4	CASIRLGNTGELFF	TGTGCCAGCATTCGACTGGGGAACACCGGGGAGCTGTTTTTT
.	TRBJ1-5	.	TRBV20-1	CSASVSGTQPQHF	TGCAGTGCTAGCGTCTCAGGGACTCAGCCCCAGCATTTT
.	TRBJ2-2	.	TRBV14	CASSSQQGAGELFF	TGTGCCAGCAGCTCGCAACAGGGTGCCGGGGAGCTGTTTTTT
.	TRBJ2-3	.	TRBV6-2/TRBV6-3	CASSYPPLAPADTQYF	TGTGCCAGCAGTTACCCTCCATTAGCGCCTGCGGATACGCAGTATTTT
.	TRBJ2-1	.	TRBV10-2	CASSESLARLGEQFF	TGCGCCAGCAGTGAGTCTTTGGCTAGGTTAGGTGAGCAGTTCTTC
.	TRBJ2-3	few	TRBV11-2	CASSSWDRLARSTDTQYF	TGTGCCAGCAGCTCTTGGGACCGACTCGCGAGGAGCACAGATACGCAGTATTTT
.	TRBJ2-1	.	TRBV20-1	CSAEDWRDATEQFF	TGCAGTGCCGAAGACTGGCGGGATGCAACTGAGCAGTTCTTC
TRBD1	TRBJ2-4	few	TRBV6-1	CASVRPGQGKNIQYF	TGTGCCAGCGTCCGACCGGGACAGGGGAAAAACATTCAGTACTTC
TRBD2	TRBJ2-1	few	TRBV12-3/TRBV12-4	CASRPAWREFHEQFF	TGTGCCAGCAGGCCCGCTTGGCGGGAGTTTCATGAGCAGTTCTTC
.	TRBJ2-5	.	TRBV20-1	CSANSGTASKTQYF	TGCAGTGCTAACAGCGGGACAGCGAGTAAGACCCAGTACTTC
.	TRBJ1-1	few	TRBV16	CASSRVEAFF	TGTGCCAGCAGCCGGGTGGAAGCTTTCTTT
.	TRBJ2-1	.	TRBV30	CAWREVNEQFF	TGTGCCTGGAGAGAAGTCAATGAGCAGTTCTTC
.	TRBJ2-2	.	TRBV7-2	CASSLGYSGTGELFF	TGTGCCAGCAGCTTAGGCTATTCGGGCACCGGGGAGCTGTTTTTT
TRBD2	TRBJ2-2	.	TRBV20-1	CSAPRLAGGLGTGELFF	TGCAGTGCTCCACGACTAGCGGGAGGTCTGGGGACCGGGGAGCTGTTTTTT
.	TRBJ2-5	.	TRBV7-7	CASSLSGATQETQYF	TGTGCTAGCAGCTTAAGTGGGGCTACCCAAGAGACCCAGTACTTC
.	TRBJ2-1	few	TRBV7-8	CASSLRSDTAYNEQFF	TGTGCCAGCAGCTTAAGATCGGACACCGCCTACAATGAGCAGTTCTTC
TRBD1	TRBJ2-1	.	TRBV4-3	CASSQHRGDRTPNEQFF	TGCGCCAGCAGCCAACATAGGGGGGACAGGACCCCCAATGAGCAGTTCTTC
TRBD2	TRBJ2-1	few	TRBV5-1	CASSFLAGGAYNEQFF	TGCGCCAGCAGCTTTCTAGCGGGGGGGGCCTACAATGAGCAGTTCTTC
.	TRBJ2-3	few	TRBV10-2	CASSRTVPQDTQYF	TGCGCCAGCAGCCGCACCGTACCACAGGATACGCAGTATTTT
.	TRBJ1-2	.	TRBV3-1	CASSQARLGYTF	TGTGCCAGCAGCCAAGCCCGGCTGGGCTACACCTTC
.	TRBJ2-1	.	TRBV9	CASSVGGSRSYNEQFF	TGTGCCAGCAGCGTAGGGGGGTCCCGCTCCTACAATGAGCAGTTCTTC
.	TRBJ2-4	few	TRBV18	CASSRTELANIQYF	TGTGCCAGCTCCCGGACCGAGTTAGCAAACATTCAGTACTTC
.	TRBJ2-1	once	TRBV5-1	CASSTQGTRNEQFF	TGCGCCAGCAGCACCCAAGGAACGCGGAATGAGCAGTTCTTC
.	TRBJ2-7	few	TRBV4-2	CASSRGTGGPYEQYF	TGTGCCAGCAGTAGGGGTACAGGAGGCCCCTACGAGCAGTACTTC
TRBD1	TRBJ2-5	.	TRBV24-1	CATSERGTEGTQYF	TGTGCCACCAGTGAGAGAGGGACAGAAGGGACCCAGTACTTC
.	TRBJ1-5	many	TRBV5-1	CASSLGRDQPQHF	TGCGCCAGCAGCTTGGGGAGAGATCAGCCCCAGCATTTT
.	TRBJ1-6	few	TRBV12-3/TRBV12-4	CASRFGSARSPLHF	TGTGCCAGCAGGTTTGGTAGTGCACGTTCACCCCTCCACTTT
.	TRBJ2-5	.	TRBV7-2	CASSVNRVETQYF	TGTGCCAGCAGCGTTAACAGGGTTGAGACCCAGTACTTC
.	TRBJ1-2	.	TRBV7-2	CASSLAARDYGYTF	TGTGCCAGCAGCTTAGCAGCCAGGGACTATGGCTACACCTTC
TRBD2	TRBJ2-1	many	TRBV6-5	CASSLNSGSSYNEQFF	TGTGCCAGCAGTTTAAATAGCGGGAGCTCCTACAATGAGCAGTTCTTC
.	TRBJ2-7	few	TRBV20-1	CSATREVSYEQYF	TGCAGTGCAACCCGAGAAGTGAGTTACGAGCAGTACTTC